These T cell receptor beta chains were read from a single sample in a study of blood T cells in healthy people across ages. MiXCR was run by TCRdb on the 5' RACE reads, yielding one entry per CDR3 protein. The sample contains about 1 million distinct CDR3 sequences, under 30% of which appear only once. This same sample was also taken into another study, of T cells of mothers and their children.

The sequencing input was blood. All receptors come from a girl aged 2 to 9 in good health. Each CDR3 is given with its conserved first and last residue. A D gene is named only where the DNA matches it firmly. Clone size appears in some rows only: once, few, many, or a class for an expanded clone.

TRBJ2-3 | once | NA | TRBV6-1 | CASILLGGLSTDTQYF | TGTGCCAGCATCCTCCTGGGGGGATTGAGCACAGATACGCAGTATTTT
TRBJ2-1 | few | NA | TRBV5-5 | CASSLFISSEQFF | TGTGCCAGCAGCTTGTTTATTAGCAGTGAGCAGTTCTTC
TRBJ2-3 | NA | NA | TRBV5-1 | CASSPGGQTGSHTQYF | TGCGCCAGCAGCCCGGGGGGACAGACAGGCTCGCATACGCAGTATTTT
TRBJ2-1 | few | NA | TRBV3-1 | CASSQAGYYNEQFF | TGTGCCAGCAGCCAAGCGGGCTACTACAATGAGCAGTTCTTC
TRBJ2-1 | NA | NA | TRBV29-1 | CSVEIGTQQFF | TGCAGCGTTGAAATTGGGACACAGCAGTTCTTC
TRBJ2-7 | NA | TRBD2 | TRBV20-1 | CSARDYQAGEAYEQYF | TGCAGTGCTAGAGACTACCAAGCGGGGGAAGCCTACGAGCAGTACTTC
TRBJ2-1 | few | TRBD2 | TRBV2 | CASKELAGGFYNEQFF | TGTGCCAGCAAGGAGTTAGCGGGGGGATTCTACAATGAGCAGTTCTTC
TRBJ1-5 | few | NA | TRBV12-3/TRBV12-4 | CASSSWDQPQHF | TGTGCCAGCAGTTCTTGGGATCAGCCCCAGCATTTT
TRBJ2-5 | NA | TRBD2 | TRBV12-3/TRBV12-4 | CASSLWGGSGETQYF | TGTGCCAGCAGTTTATGGGGCGGGAGTGGGGAGACCCAGTACTTC
TRBJ2-7 | NA | NA | TRBV29-1 | CSVEGFWDLGPGEQYF | TGCAGCGTTGAAGGCTTTTGGGATCTGGGGCCTGGGGAGCAGTACTTC
TRBJ2-5 | many | NA | TRBV7-9 | CASSSLEETQYF | TGTGCCAGCAGCTCCCTTGAAGAGACCCAGTACTTC
TRBJ2-1 | NA | NA | TRBV28 | CASSSSAGHLYNEQFF | TGTGCCAGCAGTTCGTCAGCGGGCCACCTTTACAATGAGCAGTTCTTC
TRBJ1-1 | few | NA | TRBV7-9 | CASSPLTHDGTEAFF | TGTGCCAGCAGCCCGCTAACACACGATGGGACTGAAGCTTTCTTT
TRBJ2-1 | NA | NA | TRBV29-1 | CSVESGTYNEQFF | TGCAGCGTTGAATCCGGAACCTACAATGAGCAGTTCTTC
TRBJ2-6 | many | NA | TRBV2 | CASSEFSGANVLTF | TGTGCCAGCAGTGAATTTTCTGGGGCCAACGTCCTGACTTTC
TRBJ2-1 | NA | NA | TRBV4-1 | CASSQPLGGETYNEQFF | TGCGCCAGCAGCCAACCGCTAGGGGGAGAGACCTACAATGAGCAGTTCTTC
TRBJ2-7 | NA | TRBD1 | TRBV12-3/TRBV12-4 | CASRRTGEPYEQYF | TGTGCCAGCAGGCGGACAGGCGAACCCTACGAGCAGTACTTC
TRBJ1-1 | few | NA | TRBV20-1 | CSAPWGAAGPLMNTEAFF | TGCAGTGCCCCTTGGGGGGCCGCAGGTCCATTAATGAACACTGAAGCTTTCTTT
TRBJ1-2 | NA | TRBD1 | TRBV12-3/TRBV12-4 | CASSLGHRGNYGYTF | TGTGCCAGCAGTTTAGGTCACAGGGGGAATTATGGCTACACCTTC
TRBJ1-4 | NA | TRBD1 | TRBV13 | CASSPGTDHEKLFF | TGTGCCAGCAGCCCCGGGACAGACCATGAAAAACTGTTTTTT
TRBJ2-3 | many | TRBD2 | TRBV5-1 | CASSLAGVSTDTQYF | TGTGCCAGCAGCCTAGCGGGAGTGAGCACAGATACGCAGTATTTT
TRBJ2-1 | few | NA | TRBV20-1 | CSALRRSSYNEQFF | TGCAGTGCCTTGAGGCGGAGCTCCTACAATGAGCAGTTCTTC
TRBJ2-7 | few | NA | TRBV7-2 | CASSAVADKYEQYF | TGTGCCAGCAGCGCCGTAGCGGATAAATACGAGCAGTACTTC
TRBJ2-7 | few | NA | TRBV6-5 | CASSYSTTGVDEQYF | TGTGCCAGCAGTTACTCGACTACGGGAGTCGACGAGCAGTACTTC